This T cell receptor (beta chain) was profiled in a study of OX40 agonist ivuxolimab in advanced cancers. The table came from immunoSEQ multiplex PCR; TCRdb's copy has only in-frame clones and leaves some out. The table lists around 67,000 clones, about 85% of them singletons. The germline CDR1 and CDR2 sequences are SGHNT and YENEEA. The CDR3 spans 13 residues. V trimming: 5 bases; J trimming: 4 bases; junction bases outside the gene matches: 4. This TCR was sampled from an adult with an advanced solid tumor such as melanoma, head and neck, liver or kidney cancer. The source was CD4+ or CD8+ T cells sorted from blood, collected in a trial of the OX40 agonist ivuxolimab. The rearrangement joins TRBV11-3 to TRBJ1-1; TRBD1 aligns across 7 bases. DNA of the CDR3: TGTGCCAGCAGCCAACGACAGGGCACTGAAGCTTTCTTT. Translating gives CASSQRQGTEAFF. Variable domain in full (rest from reference TRBV11-3 and TRBJ1-1): EAGVVQSPRYKIIEKKQPVAFWCNPISGHNTLYWYLQNLGQGPELLIRYENEEAVDDSQLPKDRFSAERLKGVDSTLKIQPAELGDSAVYLCASSQRQGTEAFFGQGTRLTVV.